The clone carrying this TCR beta chain was counted ten times or more. Its antigen is currently unknown. These data originate in a study of CD8 T cells in ankylosing spondylitis. The study's findings and limits: Apparently characteristic of ankylosing spondylitis blood was a TCR beta motif (roughly 8 highly homologous variants).

Germline V gives CDR1 SGHRS, CDR2 YFSETQ. V shed 2 bases, J shed 3 bases, and the junction held 8 bases outside the gene matches. The CDR3 sequence is 16 residues long. TCRdb passed the 5' RACE reads through MiXCR, listing each CDR3 protein once. The data contain fewer than 80,000 distinct CDR3 sequences, 5.3% of them singletons. The sequence derives from a male donor with ankylosing spondylitis or in good health (not recorded which). The V and J genes are TRBV5-1 and TRBJ2-7; TRBD1 matches at 10 bases. The sequencing sample was made of blood, either unsorted or a sorted T cell fraction (not recorded which). As DNA, the CDR3 is TGCGCCAGCAGCTTTCATCCGGACAGGGGGAGCTACGAGCAGTACTTC. Its translation: CASSFHPDRGSYEQYF. The full variable domain, in which reference TRBV5-1 and TRBJ2-7 provide the parts outside the CDR3, is KAGVTQTPRYLIKTRGQQVTLSCSPISGHRSVSWYQQTPGQGLQFLFEYFSETQRNKGNFPGRFSGRQFSNSRSEMNVSTLELGDSALYLCASSFHPDRGSYEQYFGPGTRLTVT.